These 13 T cell receptor beta chains were all obtained from the same sample, sequenced in a study of CD8+ T cells in alopecia areata. Treatment given: oral pan-JAK inhibitor, 5-10 mg twice daily. The authors extracted RNA and reverse transcribed it into cDNA as the sequencing template. Some clones are missing from TCRdb's copy, which holds only in-frame ones; the method was immunoSEQ multiplex PCR. Among fewer than 200,000 clones listed, roughly 58% were seen once. The source was CD4+ T cells sorted from blood, collected between weeks 55 and 65, from a patient treated with tofacitinib. These TCRs come from a human donor with alopecia areata.

This chain joins TRBV28 and TRBJ2-3; D is ambiguous. From germline, CDR1 is MDHEN and CDR2 SYDVKM. The V end lost 8 bases, the J end lost 5 bases, and 5 bases lay between the germline ends. This CDR3 contains 10 residues. The CDR3: CASAIDTQYF. DNA for the CDR3: TGTGCCAGCGCAATAGATACGCAGTATTTT.

This clone is a singleton in its sample. The J gene is TRBJ2-7, the V gene TRBV2; TRBD2 matches at 11 bases. Unmatched junction bases numbered 4, after V lost 4 bases and J lost 2 bases. The CDR3 totals 15 residues. Germline CDR1 reads SNHLY; CDR2 reads FYNNEI. CDR3 nucleotides: TGTGCCAGCAGTGCCGATAGCGGGGGGGCCTACGAGCAGTACTTC. Residues: CASSADSGGAYEQYF.

The genes are TRBV20-1 and TRBJ2-1; no firm D call. The CDR3 totals 11 residues. Germline V gene lookup returns CDR1 DFQATT and CDR2 SNEGSKA (reference sequence). V lost 8 bases, J lost 6 bases, and 11 bases lay in between. The CDR3 nucleotides read TGCAGTCATTCTATAAGCAATGAGCAGTTCTTC. Translating gives CSHSISNEQFF.

This sequence joins TRBV4-1 and TRBJ2-1, with 11 bases matching TRBD2. The V gene's germline CDR1 is MGHRA and CDR2 YSYEKL. This CDR3 is built from 16 residues. The ends lost 4 bases at V and 4 bases at J; junction bases unmatched: 6. CDR3 bases: TGCGCCAGCAGCCCCCCACTAGCGGGGGAGTACAATGAGCAGTTCTTC. This gives the protein CASSPPLAGEYNEQFF.

The V and J genes are TRBV30 and TRBJ1-5; TRBD1 is a possible D gene (6 bases). Per germline, CDR1 GTSNPN and CDR2 SVGIG (reference sequence). Between the trimmed V and J ends, which lost 0 bases and 5 bases, there was a span of 8 bases. The CDR3 has 13 residues. The CDR3 DNA sequence: TGTGCCTGGAGTGTACAGGGTGATCAGCCCCAGCATTTT. Protein: CAWSVQGDQPQHF.

This clone was detected a few times. The chain is built from TRBV4-1 and TRBJ2-1; TRBD2 matches 8 bases. Germline CDR1 MGHRA, CDR2 YSYEKL. This CDR3 is built from 15 residues. Trimming removed 5 bases from V and 4 bases from J; junction bases left unmatched: 7. The CDR3 protein is CASSFQRGPYNEQFF. The CDR3 DNA reads as TGCGCCAGCAGCTTCCAGCGGGGGCCTTACAATGAGCAGTTCTTC.

This sequence joins TRBV5-1 and TRBJ2-2; tentatively, D is TRBD1 (6 bases). Germline CDR1 and CDR2: SGHRS and YFSETQ. This CDR3 is built from 15 residues. Deletions cut 1 base from V and 2 bases from J, with 9 bases between. The CDR3: CASSLRTDNTGELFF. The CDR3 DNA reads TGCGCCAGCAGCTTGAGGACAGACAACACCGGGGAGCTGTTTTTT.

The chain couples TRBV23-1 to TRBJ2-7, with 14 bases fitting TRBD2. TRBV23-1 is an open reading frame, and its role is uncertain. With V trimmed by 4 bases and J by 4 bases, 6 bases remained unmatched. This CDR3 contains 16 residues. DNA for the CDR3: TGCGCCAGCAGTCGCGGGACTAGCGGGGGTTCGTACGAGCAGTACTTC. It is translated as CASSRGTSGGSYEQYF.

This chain joins TRBV6-6 and TRBJ2-5; the D is unclear. CDR3 size: 11 residues. With 6 bases removed from V and 1 base from J, the gap between germline ends came to 3 bases. CDR1 and CDR2 (germline): MNHNY, SVGAGI (reference sequence). CDR3 amino acids: CASRTQETQYF. In DNA, the CDR3 is TGTGCCAGCAGAACCCAAGAGACCCAGTACTTC.

The chain has TRBV29-1 and TRBJ1-5, with D perhaps TRBD1 (6 bases). The CDR3 spans 13 residues. The V and J ends lost 7 bases and 0 bases respectively, with 10 bases between them. In germline, CDR1 is SQVTM, CDR2 ANQGSEA. As DNA, the CDR3 is TGCAGCGGACAGGAAAATAGCAATCAGCCCCAGCATTTT. Residues: CSGQENSNQPQHF.

The chain has TRBV7-9 and TRBJ2-5; D may be TRBD2 (6 bases). CDR1 and CDR2 (germline): SEHNR, FQNEAQ (reference sequence). Trimming pared 5 bases from V and 1 base from J, leaving 14 bases between. The CDR3 is 15 residues long. The CDR3, as DNA: TGTGCCAGCAGCGGCGGACTATTTTTCCAAGAGACCCAGTACTTC. This gives the protein CASSGGLFFQETQYF.

This clone was detected once. A junction boundary mismatches the germline segment, possibly from a read error. Distinct nucleotide sequences in the sample also encode this CDR3. The V call is TRBV29-1, the J call TRBJ2-5, with D hard to call. This CDR3 region has 14 residues. CDR1 SQVTM and CDR2 ANQGSEA come from the germline V gene. CDR3 nucleotides: TGCAGCGTTGCTGGGCGTGTCCTCCAAGAGACTCAGTACTTC. This encodes CSVAGRVLQETQYF. Combining the CDR3 with reference TRBV29-1 and TRBJ2-5 gives the whole variable domain SAVISQKPSRDICQRGTSLTIQCQVDSQVTMMFWYRQQPGQSLTLIATANQGSEATYESGFVIDKFPISRPNLTFSTLTVSNMSPEDSSIYLCSVAGRVLQETQYFGPGTRLLVL.

The genes are TRBV7-9 and TRBJ1-2; 7 bases line up with TRBD1. The CDR3 spans 14 residues. Germline loops: CDR1 SEHNR, CDR2 FQNEAQ (reference sequence). V shed 5 bases and J 4 bases; nucleotides not matched to a gene: 7. The CDR3 reads CASSNLGTAYGYTF. The CDR3 bases are TGTGCCAGCAGCAACCTCGGGACAGCCTATGGCTACACCTTC.